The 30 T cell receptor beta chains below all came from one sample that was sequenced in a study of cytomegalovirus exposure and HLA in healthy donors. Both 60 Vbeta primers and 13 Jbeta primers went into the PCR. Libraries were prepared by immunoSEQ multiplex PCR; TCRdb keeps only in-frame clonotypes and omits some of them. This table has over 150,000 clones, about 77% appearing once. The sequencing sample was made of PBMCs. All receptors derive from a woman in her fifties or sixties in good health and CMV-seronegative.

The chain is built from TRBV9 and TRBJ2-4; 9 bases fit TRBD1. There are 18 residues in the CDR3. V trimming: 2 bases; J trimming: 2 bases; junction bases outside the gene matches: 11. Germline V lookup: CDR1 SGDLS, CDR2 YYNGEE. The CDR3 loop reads CASSVEHGTGPPKNIQYF. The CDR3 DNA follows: TGTGCCAGCAGCGTTGAACACGGGACAGGGCCGCCCAAAAACATTCAGTACTTC.

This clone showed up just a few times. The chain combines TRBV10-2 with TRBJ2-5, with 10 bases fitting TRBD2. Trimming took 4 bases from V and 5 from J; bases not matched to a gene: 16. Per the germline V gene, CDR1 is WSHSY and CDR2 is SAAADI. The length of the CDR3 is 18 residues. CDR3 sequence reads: CASSAIVVAGGARETQYF. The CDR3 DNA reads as TGCGCCAGCAGTGCGATTGTGGTAGCGGGGGGCGCCAGGGAGACCCAGTACTTC.

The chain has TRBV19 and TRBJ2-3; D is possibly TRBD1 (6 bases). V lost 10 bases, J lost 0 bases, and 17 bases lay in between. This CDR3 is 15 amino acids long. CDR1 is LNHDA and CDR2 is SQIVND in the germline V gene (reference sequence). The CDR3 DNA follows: TGTGCCACCTCTCCGGCAGGGGTAAGCACAGATACGCAGTATTTT. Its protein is CATSPAGVSTDTQYF.

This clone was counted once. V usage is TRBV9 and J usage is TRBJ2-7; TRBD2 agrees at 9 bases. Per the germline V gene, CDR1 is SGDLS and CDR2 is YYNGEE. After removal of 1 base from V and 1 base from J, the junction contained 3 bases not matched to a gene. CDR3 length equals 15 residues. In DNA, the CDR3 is TGTGCCAGCAGCGTATCGCTAGCGGGGTCCTACGAGCAGTACTTC. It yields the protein CASSVSLAGSYEQYF.

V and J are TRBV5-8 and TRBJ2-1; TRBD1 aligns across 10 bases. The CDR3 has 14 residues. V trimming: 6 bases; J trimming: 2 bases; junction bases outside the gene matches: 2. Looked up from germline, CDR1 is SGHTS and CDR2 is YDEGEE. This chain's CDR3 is CASIGTGAYNEQFF. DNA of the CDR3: TGTGCCAGCATCGGGACAGGGGCCTACAATGAGCAGTTCTTC.

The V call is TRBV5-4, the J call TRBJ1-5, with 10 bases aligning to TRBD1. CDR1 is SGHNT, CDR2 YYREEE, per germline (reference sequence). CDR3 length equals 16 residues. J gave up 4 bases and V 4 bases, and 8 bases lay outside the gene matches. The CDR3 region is CASSRQGAGENQPQHF. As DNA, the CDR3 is TGTGCCAGCAGCCGACAGGGGGCTGGGGAAAATCAGCCCCAGCATTTT.

Written as DNA, the CDR3 is TGCGCCAGCAGCTCGCTTGTCGGGTCCTACAATGAGCAGTTCTTC. It translates to CASSSLVGSYNEQFF. The chain recombines TRBV5-1 with TRBJ2-1; D uncertain. The V and J ends lost 3 bases and 1 base respectively, with 11 bases between them. Germline loops: CDR1 SGHRS, CDR2 YFSETQ. The CDR3 totals 15 residues. The whole variable domain, filled in from reference TRBV5-1 and TRBJ2-1, reads KAGVTQTPRYLIKTRGQQVTLSCSPISGHRSVSWYQQTPGQGLQFLFEYFSETQRNKGNFPGRFSGRQFSNSRSEMNVSTLELGDSALYLCASSSLVGSYNEQFFGPGTRLTVL.

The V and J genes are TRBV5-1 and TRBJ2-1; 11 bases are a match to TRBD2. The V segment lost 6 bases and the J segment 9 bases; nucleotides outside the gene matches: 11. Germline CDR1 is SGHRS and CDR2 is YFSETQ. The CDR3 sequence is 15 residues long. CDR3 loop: CASKPGLAARGEQFF. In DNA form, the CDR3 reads TGCGCCAGCAAACCGGGACTAGCGGCAAGGGGTGAGCAGTTCTTC.

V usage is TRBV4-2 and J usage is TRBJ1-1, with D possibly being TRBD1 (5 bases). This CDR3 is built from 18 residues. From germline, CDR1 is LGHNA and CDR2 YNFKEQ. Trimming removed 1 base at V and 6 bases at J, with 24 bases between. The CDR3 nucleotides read TGTGCCAGCAGCCAAGTCTCAGGGCTCGTCGAGCCGGCCGCTGAAGCTTTCTTT. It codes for CASSQVSGLVEPAAEAFF.

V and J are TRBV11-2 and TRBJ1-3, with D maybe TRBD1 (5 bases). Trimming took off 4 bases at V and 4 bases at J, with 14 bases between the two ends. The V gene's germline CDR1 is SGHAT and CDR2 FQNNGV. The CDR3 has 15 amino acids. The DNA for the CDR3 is TGTGCCAGCAGCTATCAGGGCTACCTCGGAAACACCATATATTTT. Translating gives CASSYQGYLGNTIYF.

As DNA, the CDR3 is TGTGCCAGCAGCGGGGGGGGAGATCAGCCCCAGCATTTT. Its translation: CASSGGGDQPQHF. This rearrangement joins TRBV5-5 to TRBJ1-5, with a tentative D call TRBD1 (5 bases). Germline CDR1 SGHKS, CDR2 YYEKEE (reference sequence). Trimming pared 4 bases from V and 5 bases from J, leaving 10 bases between. The CDR3 extends over 13 amino acids. Complete variable domain (other parts from reference TRBV5-5 and TRBJ1-5): DAGVTQSPTHLIKTRGQQVTLRCSPISGHKSVSWYQQVLGQGPQFIFQYYEKEERGRGNFPDRFSARQFPNYSSELNVNALLLGDSALYLCASSGGGDQPQHFGDGTRLSIL.

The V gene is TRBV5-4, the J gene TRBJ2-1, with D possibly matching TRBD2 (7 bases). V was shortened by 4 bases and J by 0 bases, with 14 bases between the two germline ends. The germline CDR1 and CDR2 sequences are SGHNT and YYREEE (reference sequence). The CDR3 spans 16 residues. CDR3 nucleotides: TGTGCCAGCAGCCCGGGGGGCGGAAACTCCTACAATGAGCAGTTCTTC. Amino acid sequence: CASSPGGGNSYNEQFF.

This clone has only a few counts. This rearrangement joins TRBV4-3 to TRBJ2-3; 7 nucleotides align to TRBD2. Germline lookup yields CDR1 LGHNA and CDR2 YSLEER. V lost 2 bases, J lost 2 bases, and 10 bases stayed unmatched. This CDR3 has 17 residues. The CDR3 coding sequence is TGCGCCAGCAGCCAATGGTTCGGAGCGGGAAACACAGATACGCAGTATTTT. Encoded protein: CASSQWFGAGNTDTQYF.

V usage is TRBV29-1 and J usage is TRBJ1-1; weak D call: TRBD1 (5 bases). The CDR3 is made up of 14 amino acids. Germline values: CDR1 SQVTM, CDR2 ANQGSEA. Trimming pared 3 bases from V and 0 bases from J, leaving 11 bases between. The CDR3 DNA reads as TGCAGCGTTGACCCCGACAGCATGAACACTGAAGCTTTCTTT. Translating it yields CSVDPDSMNTEAFF. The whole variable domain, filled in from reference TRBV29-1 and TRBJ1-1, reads SAVISQKPSRDICQRGTSLTIQCQVDSQVTMMFWYRQQPGQSLTLIATANQGSEATYESGFVIDKFPISRPNLTFSTLTVSNMSPEDSSIYLCSVDPDSMNTEAFFGQGTRLTVV.

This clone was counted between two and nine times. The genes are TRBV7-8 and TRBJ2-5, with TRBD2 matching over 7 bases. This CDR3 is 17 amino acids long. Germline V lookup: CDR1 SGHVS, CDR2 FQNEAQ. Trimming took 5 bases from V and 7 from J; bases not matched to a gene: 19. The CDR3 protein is CASSPPLREAPRSTQYF. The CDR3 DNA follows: TGTGCCAGCAGCCCTCCTCTCCGGGAGGCCCCGAGGTCGACCCAGTACTTC.

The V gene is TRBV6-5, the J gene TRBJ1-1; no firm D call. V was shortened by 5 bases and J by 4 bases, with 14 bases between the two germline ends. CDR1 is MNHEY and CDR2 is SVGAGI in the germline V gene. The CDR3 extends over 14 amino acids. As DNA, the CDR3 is TGTGCCAGCAGTCCGAGGGCAGTTCCCACTGAAGCTTTCTTT. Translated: CASSPRAVPTEAFF.

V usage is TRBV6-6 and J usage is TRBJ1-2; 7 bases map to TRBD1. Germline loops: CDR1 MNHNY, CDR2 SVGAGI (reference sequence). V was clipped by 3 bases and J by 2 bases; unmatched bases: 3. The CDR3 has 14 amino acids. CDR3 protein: CASSYAGGNYGYTF. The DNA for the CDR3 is TGTGCCAGCAGTTATGCAGGGGGAAACTATGGCTACACCTTC.

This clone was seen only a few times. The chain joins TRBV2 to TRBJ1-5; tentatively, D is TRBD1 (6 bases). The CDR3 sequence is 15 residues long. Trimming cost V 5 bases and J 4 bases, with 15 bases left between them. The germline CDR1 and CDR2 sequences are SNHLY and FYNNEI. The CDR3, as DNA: TGTGCCAGCAGTTTAGGTGGGCAGGGGAATCAGCCCCAGCATTTT. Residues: CASSLGGQGNQPQHF.

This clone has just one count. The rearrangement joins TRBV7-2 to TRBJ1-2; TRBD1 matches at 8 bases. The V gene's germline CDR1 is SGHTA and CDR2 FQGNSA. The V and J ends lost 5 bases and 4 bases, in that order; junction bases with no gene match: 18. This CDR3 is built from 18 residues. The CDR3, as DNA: TGTGCCAGCAGCCAACTCTTTGATAGTCGCAGGGGGCTCTATGGCTACACCTTC. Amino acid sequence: CASSQLFDSRRGLYGYTF.

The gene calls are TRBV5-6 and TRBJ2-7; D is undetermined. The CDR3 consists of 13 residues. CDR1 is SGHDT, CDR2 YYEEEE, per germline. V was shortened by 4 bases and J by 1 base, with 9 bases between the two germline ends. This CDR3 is CASSRGASYEQYF. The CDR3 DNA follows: TGTGCCAGCAGCCGAGGTGCGTCCTACGAGCAGTACTTC. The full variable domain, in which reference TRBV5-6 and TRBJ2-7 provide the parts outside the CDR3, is DAGVTQSPTHLIKTRGQQVTLRCSPKSGHDTVSWYQQALGQGPQFIFQYYEEEERQRGNFPDRFSGHQFPNYSSELNVNALLLGDSALYLCASSRGASYEQYFGPGTRLTVT.

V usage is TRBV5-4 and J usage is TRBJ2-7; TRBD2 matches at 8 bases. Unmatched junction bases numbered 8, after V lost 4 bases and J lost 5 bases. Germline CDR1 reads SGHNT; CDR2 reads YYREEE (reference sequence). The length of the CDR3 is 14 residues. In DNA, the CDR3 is TGTGCCAGCAGCCCTGGCGGGAGGCCGGACGAGCAGTACTTC. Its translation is CASSPGGRPDEQYF.

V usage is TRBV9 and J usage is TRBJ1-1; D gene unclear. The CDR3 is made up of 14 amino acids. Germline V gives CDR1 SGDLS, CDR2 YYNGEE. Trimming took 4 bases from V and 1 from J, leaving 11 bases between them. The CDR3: CASSPWAGNTEAFF. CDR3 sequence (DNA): TGTGCCAGCAGCCCATGGGCGGGGAACACTGAAGCTTTCTTT.

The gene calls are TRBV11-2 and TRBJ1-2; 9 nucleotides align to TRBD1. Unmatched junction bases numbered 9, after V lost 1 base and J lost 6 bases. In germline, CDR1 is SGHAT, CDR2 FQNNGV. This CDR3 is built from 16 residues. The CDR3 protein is CASSLVTGGSVDGYTF. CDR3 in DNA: TGTGCCAGCAGCTTAGTAACAGGGGGCTCTGTGGATGGCTACACCTTC.

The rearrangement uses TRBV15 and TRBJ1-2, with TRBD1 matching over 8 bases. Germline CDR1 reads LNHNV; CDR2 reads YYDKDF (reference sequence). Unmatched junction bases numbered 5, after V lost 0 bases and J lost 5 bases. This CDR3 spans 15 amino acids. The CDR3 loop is CATSRDTGQVYGYTF. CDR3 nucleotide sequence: TGTGCCACCAGCAGAGATACGGGACAGGTATATGGCTACACCTTC. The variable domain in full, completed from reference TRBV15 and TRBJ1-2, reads DAMVIQNPRYQVTQFGKPVTLSCSQTLNHNVMYWYQQKSSQAPKLLFHYYDKDFNNEADTPDNFQSRRPNTSFCFLDIRSPGLGDTAMYLCATSRDTGQVYGYTFGSGTRLTVV.

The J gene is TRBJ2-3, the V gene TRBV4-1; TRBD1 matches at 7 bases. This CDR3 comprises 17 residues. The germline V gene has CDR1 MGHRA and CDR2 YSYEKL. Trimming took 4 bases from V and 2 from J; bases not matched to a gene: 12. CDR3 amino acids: CASSLLVRQGTTDTQYF. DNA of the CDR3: TGCGCCAGCAGCCTCCTTGTCCGACAGGGTACCACAGATACGCAGTATTTT.

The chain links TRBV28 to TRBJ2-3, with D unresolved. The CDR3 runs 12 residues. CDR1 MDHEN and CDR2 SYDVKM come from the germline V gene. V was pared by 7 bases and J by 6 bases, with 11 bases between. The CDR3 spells CASTPLGDTQYF. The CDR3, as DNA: TGTGCCAGCACCCCCCTCGGTGATACGCAGTATTTT.

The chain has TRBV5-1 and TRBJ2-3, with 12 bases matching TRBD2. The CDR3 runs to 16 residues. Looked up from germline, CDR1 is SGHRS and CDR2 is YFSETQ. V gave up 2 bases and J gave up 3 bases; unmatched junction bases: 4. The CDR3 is CASSFGLAGNTDTQYF. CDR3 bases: TGCGCCAGCAGCTTTGGACTAGCGGGAAATACAGATACGCAGTATTTT.

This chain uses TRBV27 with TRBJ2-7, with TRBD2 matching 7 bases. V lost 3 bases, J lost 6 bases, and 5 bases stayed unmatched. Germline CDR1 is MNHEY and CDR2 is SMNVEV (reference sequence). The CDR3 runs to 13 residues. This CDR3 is CASSFRGEGEQYF. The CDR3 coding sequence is TGTGCCAGCAGTTTCAGAGGGGAGGGCGAGCAGTACTTC.

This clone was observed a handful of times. The CDR3 coding sequence is TGCGCCAGCAGCCCGGATGGACAGGGAGGCTACACCTTC. Residues: CASSPDGQGGYTF. This chain connects TRBV5-1 to TRBJ1-2, with TRBD1 identical over 8 bases. V shed 4 bases and J 8 bases; nucleotides not matched to a gene: 7. The CDR3 extends over 13 amino acids. CDR1 is SGHRS, CDR2 YFSETQ, per germline.

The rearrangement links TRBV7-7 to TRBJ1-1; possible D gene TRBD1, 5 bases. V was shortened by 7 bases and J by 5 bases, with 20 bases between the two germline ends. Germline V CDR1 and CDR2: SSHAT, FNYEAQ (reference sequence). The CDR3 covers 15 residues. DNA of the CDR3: TGTGCCAGCACCCCAGTGGGGGGAAAGGTGACTGAAGCTTTCTTT. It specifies CASTPVGGKVTEAFF.